This T cell receptor beta chain was recorded in a study of T cell repertoires and HLA-DP antigens. Study-level background: In vitro CD4+ alloreactivity was against HeLa-presented HLA-DP.

The repertoire was sequenced with immunoSEQ multiplex PCR; TCRdb's copy has only in-frame clones and lacks some. The sample holds about 73,000 clones, 80% seen once. This clone was counted between two and nine times. Its antigen is undetermined. The CDR3 totals 15 residues. Trimming shortened V by 1 base and J by 5 bases, and 11 bases separated the two germline ends. Germline CDR1 is MGHRA and CDR2 is YSYEKL. The TCR was taken from a man aged 55 to 70 in good health and CMV-seronegative. V usage is TRBV4-1 and J usage is TRBJ2-2; maybe TRBD1 (6 bases). The specimen was CD4+ T cells from PBMCs. Here the CDR3 reads CASSQVYRETGELFF. The CDR3 DNA follows: TGCGCCAGCAGCCAAGTGTACAGGGAAACCGGGGAGCTGTTTTTT.